These 10 T cell receptor beta chains originate from one sample sequenced in a study of blood T cell repertoires in COVID-19. Profiled with immunoSEQ multiplex PCR; TCRdb holds only in-frame clones, not every one. The data show 110,000 or so clones, over 65% seen once. The material sequenced was peripheral blood. The receptor source for this set is a woman in her thirties or forties with acute or convalescent COVID-19.

The genes are TRBV19 and TRBJ2-7; 9 positions match TRBD1. CDR3 length: 14 residues. CDR1 and CDR2 (germline): LNHDA, SQIVND (reference sequence). V dropped 5 bases and J dropped 4; count of bases not matched to a gene: 6. The CDR3 nucleotides are TGTGCCAGTAGTCTTAACAGGGGGCATTACGAGCAGTACTTC. It codes for CASSLNRGHYEQYF. Full variable domain (outside the CDR3, taken from reference TRBV19 and TRBJ2-7): DGGITQSPKYLFRKEGQNVTLSCEQNLNHDAMYWYRQDPGQGLRLIYYSQIVNDFQKGDIAEGYSVSREKKESFPLTVTSAQKNPTAFYLCASSLNRGHYEQYFGPGTRLTVT.

The genes are TRBV18 and TRBJ2-5, with a weak D call TRBD2 (6 bases). The ends were cut back, 6 bases at V and 1 base at J, with 12 bases in the middle. The germline V gene has CDR1 KGHSH and CDR2 LQKENI. The CDR3 totals 14 residues. The CDR3, as DNA: TGTGCCAGCTCTCACCGGCGGGGCCAAGAGACCCAGTACTTC. This sequence encodes CASSHRRGQETQYF.

The chain links TRBV4-1 to TRBJ1-4, with a tentative D call TRBD1 (5 bases). V gave up 1 base and J gave up 8 bases, with 11 bases separating them. Per the germline V gene, CDR1 is MGHRA and CDR2 is YSYEKL. The CDR3 is 14 amino acids. CDR3 DNA: TGCGCCAGCAGCCAAGGGAACAAGGGGGAAAAACTGTTTTTT. Amino acids: CASSQGNKGEKLFF.

The CDR3 sequence: CASSRGLAYQPQHF. CDR3 in DNA: TGTGCCAGCAGTAGAGGGCTCGCCTATCAGCCCCAGCATTTT. This chain uses TRBV6-5 with TRBJ1-5; no reliable D call. Germline V gene lookup returns CDR1 MNHEY and CDR2 SVGAGI. Trimming removed 5 bases at V and 5 bases at J, with 13 bases between. This CDR3 contains 14 residues.

This chain connects TRBV10-1 to TRBJ1-1, with D perhaps TRBD1 (6 bases). V was shortened by 6 bases and J by 3 bases, with 14 bases between the two germline ends. CDR3 size: 14 residues. Germline-derived CDR1 and CDR2 are WNHNN and SYGVQD (reference sequence). The CDR3: CASRAPGVDTEAFF. CDR3 DNA sequence: TGCGCCAGCAGAGCTCCAGGGGTGGACACTGAAGCTTTCTTT.

This clone has a single count. The rearrangement links TRBV12-3 or TRBV12-4 to TRBJ1-5, with D unclear. CDR3 length equals 13 residues. The V and J ends lost 7 bases and 0 bases respectively, with 7 bases between them. As DNA, the CDR3 is TGTGCCAGCACCGACTATAGCAATCAGCCCCAGCATTTT. This gives the protein CASTDYSNQPQHF.

The J gene is TRBJ2-1, the V gene TRBV24-1, with 8 positions matching TRBD1. CDR3 size: 14 residues. Germline values: CDR1 KGHDR, CDR2 SFDVKD. J gave up 4 bases and V 7 bases, and 5 bases lay outside the gene matches. The CDR3 spells CATSGQGPYNEQFF. The CDR3 DNA reads TGTGCCACCAGCGGACAGGGACCTTACAATGAGCAGTTCTTC.

For the CDR3, the DNA is TGTGCCAGCAGCCCTGGGGGGCTGCGGGGGCCAAGCTCCTACAATGAGCAGTTCTTC. Translating it yields CASSPGGLRGPSSYNEQFF. The chain joins TRBV7-2 to TRBJ2-1; a weak D match, TRBD2 (7 bases). This CDR3 region has 19 residues. Trimming pared 5 bases from V and 0 bases from J, leaving 23 bases between. The germline gives CDR1 SGHTA, CDR2 FQGNSA. Based on the CDR3 plus reference TRBV7-2 and TRBJ2-1, the full variable domain is GAGVSQSPSNKVTEKGKDVELRCDPISGHTALYWYRQSLGQGLEFLIYFQGNSAPDKSGLPSDRFSAERTGGSVSTLTIQRTQQEDSAVYLCASSPGGLRGPSSYNEQFFGPGTRLTVL.

V is TRBV5-5 and J is TRBJ1-6; D not resolved. The ends were cut back, 4 bases at V and 6 bases at J, with 14 bases in the middle. The CDR3 consists of 15 residues. Germline V CDR1 and CDR2: SGHKS, YYEKEE (reference sequence). CDR3 nucleotide sequence: TGTGCCAGCAGCCCCACGGGGATTCTTAATTCACCCCTCCACTTT. It specifies CASSPTGILNSPLHF.

The rearrangement joins TRBV5-6 to TRBJ2-1; maybe TRBD1 (6 bases). The germline V gene has CDR1 SGHDT and CDR2 YYEEEE. CDR3 size: 15 residues. With 0 bases removed from V and 4 bases from J, the gap between germline ends came to 11 bases. CDR3 in DNA: TGTGCCAGCAGCTTGGAGGAGACAGGTTACAATGAGCAGTTCTTC. Its protein is CASSLEETGYNEQFF.